This T cell receptor (beta chain) was documented in a study of CD8 T cells in ankylosing spondylitis (dated by TCRdb to about 2017). Some background on the complete study: T cell receptor beta repertoires were profiled in healthy donors and ankylosing spondylitis patients so that disease-linked TCR variants could be found. The full study cohort comprised 25 ankylosing spondylitis patients and some 100 healthy donors. Samples of peripheral blood were taken, and for ankylosing spondylitis patients, synovial fluid was collected as well.

Overall results and qualifications from the work: Some of the motif variants had been reported before in the synovial fluid and blood of reactive arthritis patients, a finding that suggests common disease-initiation mechanisms. A TCR beta motif made up of several highly homologous amino acid variants appeared to be characteristic of blood from ankylosing spondylitis patients. In peripheral blood, the disease-linked clones were found at relatively low frequencies and had a CD8+ phenotype. The disease-linked clones were reported as significantly enriched in matched synovial fluid samples from ankylosing spondylitis patients.

This clonotype was counted only a few times. There is no known antigen for this receptor. Base qualities are not at hand, and no much larger clone is one base apart. These reads were obtained on an Illumina HiSeq 2500. Quantitative 5'-RACE with molecular barcodes was used to prepare TCR beta libraries. Turning to the authors' computational methods: A new computational method, built on a probabilistic model of VDJ rearrangement, was used to identify disease-linked TCR variants. The raw public reads went through TCRdb reprocessing: fastp at Q25, MiXCR clone calling, in-frame beta chains kept. Entries are consolidated by CDR3 protein sequence, retaining the most common genes and DNA. These V and J calls are TCRdb output, not the study's own analysis. This sample comprises approximately 300,000 distinct CDR3 sequences, 6.5% to 10% of them detected only once. Approximately 14% of the sample comes from the top ten.

Trimming takes 5 bases off V and 7 bases off J; junction bases not matched to a gene: 8. CDR1 and CDR2, looked up from the germline V gene, are SGHTA and FQGNSA. From the cysteine through the phenylalanine, the CDR3 covers 14 amino acids. Just CDR3 DNA is preserved here, 42 bases in frame from base 1. This receptor was obtained from a male donor with ankylosing spondylitis. The chain is encoded by TRBV7-2 joined to TRBJ2-1; 7 central nucleotides agree with TRBD1. Sequencing was carried out using blood, either unsorted or a sorted T cell fraction (not recorded which). For the CDR3, the sequence is CASSNSGQKNEQFF. The nucleotides read TGTGCCAGCAGCAATTCGGGACAGAAAAATGAGCAGTTCTTC.